This passage covers 23 T cell receptor beta chains from one sample sequenced in a study of T cells in Graves' hyperthyroidism and ophthalmopathy. The source material, RNA transcripts, was used to amplify TCR beta CDR3 regions. The primer set for the first-round RT-PCR of the TCR CDR3 was HTBI. TCRdb re-analysed the multiplex PCR reads in MiXCR, keeping a single row per CDR3 protein. The profile covers approximately 740,000 distinct CDR3 sequences, with roughly 15% appearing a single time and 10% to 13% taken by the ten largest. Input material: blood. These receptors came from a woman aged 18-29 years with Graves' hyperthyroidism.

This clonotype was seen a few times. The chain couples TRBV15 to TRBJ1-5, with a tentative D call TRBD1 (5 bases). CDR3 length: 16 amino acids. The V gene's germline CDR1 is LNHNV and CDR2 YYDKDF (reference sequence). Trimming cost V 8 bases and J 7 bases, with 24 bases left between them. In DNA form, the CDR3 reads TGTGCCACCGCGCCAAACGACCCTCCCGCAGGGCAGCCCCAGCATTTT. This codes for CATAPNDPPAGQPQHF.

This clonotype has only a few counts. The V and J genes are TRBV27 and TRBJ2-3, with 10 bases aligning to TRBD2. CDR3 size: 16 residues. Unmatched junction bases numbered 7, after V lost 6 bases and J lost 1 base. Germline CDR1 is MNHEY and CDR2 is SMNVEV (reference sequence). In DNA, the CDR3 is TGTGCCAGCAGCAAAGCGACTAGCGGGCGCACAGATACGCAGTATTTT. Amino acid sequence: CASSKATSGRTDTQYF.

The J gene is TRBJ2-5, the V gene TRBV30; D gene uncertain. This CDR3 is 13 amino acids long. V shed 5 bases and J shed 0 bases, with 10 bases lying between them. In germline, CDR1 is GTSNPN, CDR2 SVGIG (reference sequence). Here the CDR3 reads CAWVRVHQETQYF. CDR3 coding DNA: TGTGCCTGGGTACGGGTGCACCAAGAGACCCAGTACTTC.

The chain couples TRBV10-3 to TRBJ2-6; possible D gene TRBD1, 6 bases. Per germline, CDR1 ENHRY and CDR2 SYGVKD. The CDR3 has 17 residues. V dropped 2 bases and J dropped 1 base, with 12 bases sitting between them. The CDR3, as DNA: TGTGCCATCAGTGAGACAGGGCCCACATCTGGGGCCAACGTCCTGACTTTC. Its translation is CAISETGPTSGANVLTF.

The genes are TRBV30 and TRBJ2-1; TRBD2 aligns across 12 bases. Looked up from germline, CDR1 is GTSNPN and CDR2 is SVGIG (reference sequence). Trimming removed 3 bases from V and 9 bases from J; junction bases left unmatched: 9. This CDR3 is 15 amino acids long. The CDR3 protein is CAWSHLAGGEGEQFF. The CDR3 DNA is TGTGCCTGGAGCCATCTAGCGGGAGGGGAGGGTGAGCAGTTCTTC.

This clonotype has ten or more counts. The chain combines TRBV7-8 with TRBJ2-7; 10 bases fit TRBD2. CDR1 is SGHVS and CDR2 is FQNEAQ in the germline V gene. V lost 1 base to trimming and J lost 2 bases; unmatched junction nucleotides: 8. The CDR3 is 17 amino acids. CDR3 protein: CASSLELSGRGTYEQYF. Here the CDR3 DNA reads TGTGCCAGCAGCTTAGAGTTAAGCGGGAGGGGGACCTACGAGCAGTACTTC. Based on the CDR3 plus reference TRBV7-8 and TRBJ2-7, the full variable domain is GAGVSQSPRYKVAKRGQDVALRCDPISGHVSLFWYQQALGQGPEFLTYFQNEAQLDKSGLPSDRFFAERPEGSVSTLKIQRTQQEDSAVYLCASSLELSGRGTYEQYFGPGTRLTVT.

This clonotype was seen many times. The rearrangement joins TRBV27 to TRBJ2-1; D is undetermined. The CDR3 loop spans 16 amino acids. With 5 bases removed from V and 0 bases from J, the gap between germline ends came to 14 bases. Germline V gene lookup returns CDR1 MNHEY and CDR2 SMNVEV (reference sequence). For the CDR3, the DNA is TGTGCCAGCAGTACGTCCCGTGGTCACTCCTACAATGAGCAGTTCTTC. This encodes CASSTSRGHSYNEQFF.

This clonotype was recorded a few times. J is TRBJ1-5 and V is TRBV7-2; a possible D gene is TRBD1 (5 bases). Germline V lookup: CDR1 SGHTA, CDR2 FQGNSA. The V end lost 6 bases, the J end lost 11 bases, and 23 bases lay between the germline ends. This CDR3 is built from 15 residues. CDR3 in amino acids: CASSTRGGVLATQHF. DNA of the CDR3: TGTGCCAGCAGTACTCGGGGCGGAGTGTTAGCGACCCAGCATTTT.

This clonotype was seen at least ten times. This chain links TRBV7-3 with TRBJ2-1; the match to TRBD1 covers 7 bases. CDR3 length: 17 residues. Germline-derived CDR1 and CDR2 are SGHTA and FQGTGA. V trimming: 2 bases; J trimming: 4 bases; junction bases outside the gene matches: 11. In DNA form, the CDR3 reads TGTGCCAGCAGCTTAGGACACCAGGGGGTCATTTACAATGAGCAGTTCTTC. It encodes CASSLGHQGVIYNEQFF.

Comments on this clonotype: A clone one base away is much larger, so this may be a read error. The chain joins TRBV30 to TRBJ2-1, with D unresolved. The germline V gene encodes CDR1 GTSNPN and CDR2 SVGIG (reference sequence). This CDR3 has 13 residues. The CDR3 is CAWSVTNYNDQFF. The CDR3 DNA reads TGTGCCTGGAGTGTAACCAACTACAATGATCAGTTCTTC.

This clonotype was counted ten times or more. This sequence joins TRBV7-9 and TRBJ2-3, with D possibly matching TRBD2 (5 bases). Germline V gene data show CDR1 as SEHNR and CDR2 as FQNEAQ (reference sequence). V dropped 0 bases and J dropped 4 bases, with 8 bases sitting between them. The CDR3 is 14 residues long. The CDR3 nucleotides read TGTGCCAGCAGCTTAGCGGCTAGCCCAGATACGCAGTATTTT. Translation: CASSLAASPDTQYF.

This clonotype was picked up a small number of times. The genes are TRBV20-1 and TRBJ2-5; D is unclear. Trimming removed 3 bases at V and 6 bases at J, with 17 bases between. The CDR3 covers 14 residues. Germline lookup yields CDR1 DFQATT and CDR2 SNEGSKA (reference sequence). CDR3 in amino acids: CSARDLEAAKTQYF. CDR3 DNA: TGCAGTGCTAGGGACCTTGAGGCGGCTAAGACCCAGTACTTC.

The chain carries TRBV10-1 and TRBJ2-1; the match to TRBD2 covers 8 bases. Losses at the gene ends were 8 bases for V and 10 bases for J; bases not matched to a gene: 7. The V gene's germline CDR1 is WNHNN and CDR2 SYGVQD (reference sequence). This CDR3 is built from 12 residues. CDR3 DNA sequence: TGCGCCAGCGGGACTAGGGGTGGGGAGCAGTTCTTC. Residues: CASGTRGGEQFF.

This clonotype came up many times. The rearrangement links TRBV20-1 to TRBJ2-3; the D gene is possibly TRBD2 (6 bases). Deletions cut 1 base from V and 3 bases from J, with 14 bases between. CDR1 is DFQATT and CDR2 is SNEGSKA in the germline V gene (reference sequence). This CDR3 region has 15 residues. CDR3 protein: CSARGGARRTDTQYF. Written as DNA, the CDR3 is TGCAGTGCTAGAGGCGGGGCCAGGAGGACAGATACGCAGTATTTT.

This clonotype was recorded many times. This chain links TRBV28 with TRBJ2-7; tentatively, D is TRBD1 or TRBD2 (6 bases each). V shed 7 bases and J shed 4 bases, with 11 bases lying between them. This CDR3 spans 12 amino acids. Germline V gives CDR1 MDHEN, CDR2 SYDVKM. In DNA, the CDR3 is TGTGCCAGCAAAAAGGGGGGTTACGAGCAGTACTTC. Amino acids: CASKKGGYEQYF.

This clonotype was detected ten times or more. The J gene is TRBJ2-7, the V gene TRBV27, with TRBD2 matching 8 bases. This CDR3 region has 16 residues. V dropped 6 bases and J dropped 5; count of bases not matched to a gene: 15. Germline V gives CDR1 MNHEY, CDR2 SMNVEV (reference sequence). The CDR3 sequence is CASRAPGGGRVDEQYF. CDR3 sequence (DNA): TGTGCCAGCAGGGCCCCCGGGGGGGGGCGAGTAGACGAGCAGTACTTC.

The table lists this clonotype with a few counts. This chain uses TRBV27 with TRBJ1-1; the D is unclear. V gave up 6 bases and J gave up 1 base, with 15 bases separating them. The CDR3 is 15 amino acids. Germline V gene sequence: CDR1 MNHEY, CDR2 SMNVEV (reference sequence). The CDR3 protein is CASSDGPWANTEAFF. The CDR3 nucleotides read TGTGCCAGCAGCGACGGGCCCTGGGCGAACACTGAAGCTTTCTTT.

The table lists this clonotype with many counts. V is TRBV12-3 or TRBV12-4 and J is TRBJ2-2; D is unclear. The V and J ends lost 2 bases and 5 bases respectively, with 15 bases between them. The CDR3 has 16 amino acids. The CDR3 coding sequence is TGTGCCAGCAGTTTAACTGTTCGACTTCATACCGGGGAGCTGTTTTTT. Translation gives CASSLTVRLHTGELFF.

This clonotype was observed a few times. The chain uses TRBV4-1 and TRBJ2-7; 7 bases are a match to TRBD1. Germline lookup yields CDR1 MGHRA and CDR2 YSYEKL. This CDR3 comprises 19 residues. J lost 0 bases, V lost 0 bases, and 14 bases had no gene match. The CDR3 DNA reads as TGCGCCAGCAGCCAAGATTATCGACAGGGATCCTTCGTCTCCTACGAGCAGTACTTC. Residues: CASSQDYRQGSFVSYEQYF.

This clonotype was detected a few times. The V call is TRBV24-1, the J call TRBJ1-2; D ambiguous. CDR1 is KGHDR, CDR2 SFDVKD, per germline. This CDR3 comprises 14 residues. V lost 3 bases and J 3 bases, leaving 10 bases between the germline ends. The CDR3 here is CATSDHTVHYGYTF. CDR3 DNA: TGTGCCACCAGTGATCATACAGTTCACTATGGCTACACCTTC.

Only a few counts were recorded for this clonotype. The chain carries TRBV30 and TRBJ2-2; 9 bases fit TRBD2. This CDR3 is 17 amino acids long. The V segment lost 0 bases and the J segment 1 base; nucleotides outside the gene matches: 6. Looked up from germline, CDR1 is GTSNPN and CDR2 is SVGIG (reference sequence). CDR3 DNA: TGTGCCTGGAGTGTACGGGCTAGCGGGATGAACACCGGGGAGCTGTTTTTT. This gives the protein CAWSVRASGMNTGELFF.

Many counts were recorded for this clonotype. The V and J genes are TRBV28 and TRBJ1-5; no clear D gene. The CDR3 sequence is 12 residues long. Germline V CDR1 and CDR2: MDHEN, SYDVKM. Trimming took off 2 bases at V and 6 bases at J, with 5 bases between the two ends. CDR3 region: CASSLKGQPQHF. DNA of the CDR3: TGTGCCAGCAGTTTAAAGGGTCAGCCCCAGCATTTT.

This clonotype was seen repeatedly, ten times or more. The chain is built from TRBV27 and TRBJ2-1; 8 bases are a match to TRBD2. This CDR3 contains 18 residues. CDR1 and CDR2 from the germline V gene are MNHEY and SMNVEV (reference sequence). The V and J ends lost 3 bases and 3 bases, in that order; junction bases with no gene match: 13. CDR3 nucleotides: TGTGCCAGCAGTTTTGGAGTAGCGGGATCCGGAGGCTACAATGAGCAGTTCTTC. Protein product: CASSFGVAGSGGYNEQFF.